This entry features one T cell receptor (beta chain) sequence. As yet, its antigen is unknown. TCRdb reprocessed the 5' RACE reads and keeps a single row for each CDR3 protein, giving no DNA. The sample's table shows about 380,000 distinct CDR3 sequences. The data were obtained in a study of monozygotic twins with inflammatory bowel disease. Study-wide results and caveats: Twins with IBD were found to have lower TCRbeta diversity (inverse Simpson) than healthy co-twins.

This CDR3 has 15 residues. Per the germline V gene, CDR1 is MDHEN and CDR2 is SYDVKM. The sample taken for sequencing was blood. This sequence was found in a human donor with ulcerative colitis or Crohn's disease, or a healthy co-twin of an affected twin (not recorded which). V is TRBV28 and J is TRBJ2-1; the TCRdb call, TRBD1, lacks DNA for checking. The CDR3 spells CASSMGTGYRDEQFF.